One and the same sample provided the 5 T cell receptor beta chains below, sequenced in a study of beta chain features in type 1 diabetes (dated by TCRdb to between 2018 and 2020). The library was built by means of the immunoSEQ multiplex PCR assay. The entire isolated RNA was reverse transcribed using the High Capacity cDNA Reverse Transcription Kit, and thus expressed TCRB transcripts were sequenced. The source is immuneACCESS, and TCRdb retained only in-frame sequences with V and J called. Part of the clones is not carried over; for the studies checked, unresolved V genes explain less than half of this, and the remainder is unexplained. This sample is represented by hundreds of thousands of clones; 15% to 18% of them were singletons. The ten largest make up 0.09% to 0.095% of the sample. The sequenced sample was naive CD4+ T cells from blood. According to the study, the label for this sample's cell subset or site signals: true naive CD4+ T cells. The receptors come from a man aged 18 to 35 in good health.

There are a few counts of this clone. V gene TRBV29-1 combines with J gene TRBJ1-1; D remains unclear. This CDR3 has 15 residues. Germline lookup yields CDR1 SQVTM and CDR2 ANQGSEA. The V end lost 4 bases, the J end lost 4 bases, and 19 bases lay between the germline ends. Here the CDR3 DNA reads TGCAGCGTTGTCCTACATGACCTCCTGAGCACTGAAGCTTTCTTT. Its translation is CSVVLHDLLSTEAFF.

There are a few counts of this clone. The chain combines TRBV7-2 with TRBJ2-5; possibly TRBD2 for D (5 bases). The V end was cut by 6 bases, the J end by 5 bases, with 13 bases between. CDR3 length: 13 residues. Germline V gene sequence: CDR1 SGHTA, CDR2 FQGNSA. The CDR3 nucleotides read TGTGCCAGCAGGACACTAGGTGGGGAGACCCAGTACTTC. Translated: CASRTLGGETQYF.

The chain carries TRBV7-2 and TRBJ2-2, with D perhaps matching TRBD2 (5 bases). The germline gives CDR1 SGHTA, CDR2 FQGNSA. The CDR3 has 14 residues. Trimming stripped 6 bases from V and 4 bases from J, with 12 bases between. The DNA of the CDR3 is TGTGCCAGCAGGCCGCGGGCTAGCACCGGGGAGCTGTTTTTT. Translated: CASRPRASTGELFF. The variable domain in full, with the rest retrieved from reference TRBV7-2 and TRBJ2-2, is GAGVSQSPSNKVTEKGKDVELRCDPISGHTALYWYRQSLGQGLEFLIYFQGNSAPDKSGLPSDRFSAERTGGSVSTLTIQRTQQEDSAVYLCASRPRASTGELFFGEGSRLTVL.

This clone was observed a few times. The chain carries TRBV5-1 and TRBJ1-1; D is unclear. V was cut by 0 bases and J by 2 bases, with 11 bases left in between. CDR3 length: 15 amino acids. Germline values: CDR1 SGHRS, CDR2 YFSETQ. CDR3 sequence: CASSLGQIPNTEAFF. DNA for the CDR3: TGCGCCAGCAGCTTGGGCCAGATCCCCAACACTGAAGCTTTCTTT.

The DNA of the CDR3 is TGTGCCAGTAGTAAGCCCGACTATGGCTACACCTTC. Protein product: CASSKPDYGYTF. V and J are TRBV19 and TRBJ1-2; D ambiguous. The CDR3 is 12 amino acids. Per germline, CDR1 LNHDA and CDR2 SQIVND (reference sequence). The V end lost 4 bases, the J end lost 3 bases, and 6 bases lay between the germline ends.